The clone carrying this T cell receptor (beta chain) was counted once. The data belong to a study of PD-L1 blockade in urothelial cancer. The repertoire was sequenced with immunoSEQ multiplex PCR; TCRdb's copy has only in-frame clones and lacks some. The sample lists some 74,000 clones; around four fifths were seen once. With V trimmed by 0 bases and J by 7 bases, 5 bases remained unmatched. CDR3 size: 15 residues. Germline-derived CDR1 and CDR2 are SNHLY and FYNNEI. Time point specified: pretreatment peripheral blood. The genes are TRBV2 and TRBJ1-2; 10 nucleotides agree with TRBD1. The sample in question was PBMCs, obtained around atezolizumab (anti-PD-L1) treatment. This TCR came from a man between 35 and 55 years old with urothelial cancer. In DNA form, the CDR3 reads TGTGCCAGCAGTGAAGCAAGGACAGGGGGTTCTGGCTACACCTTC. It encodes CASSEARTGGSGYTF.